Presented here are 18 T cell receptor beta chains from one specimen sequenced in a study of T-cell memory formation after mild COVID-19. TCRdb re-called the 5' RACE reads through MiXCR, storing one row per CDR3 protein. The data contain about 430,000 distinct CDR3 sequences, 20% to 25% of them singletons. The sequencing sample was made of PBMCs or a T cell subset sorted from them (not recorded which). These receptors were taken from an adult woman who had mild COVID-19 (a few samples of this study predate the infection). Cell type and time point are not known.

This clonotype was seen a handful of times. The CDR3 nucleotides read TGTGCTCACCGGTCTCTACTCAGCTCCTACAATGAGCAGTTCTTC. It codes for CAHRSLLSSYNEQFF. The chain uses TRBV28 and TRBJ2-1; no clear D gene. The CDR3 is 15 residues long. In germline, CDR1 is MDHEN, CDR2 SYDVKM.

In its sample, this clonotype was seen a few times. The V call is TRBV10-3, the J call TRBJ2-3; TRBD2 agrees at 11 bases. CDR1 ENHRY and CDR2 SYGVKD come from the germline V gene. The junction had 10 bases not matched to a gene; V was cut back by 2 bases and J by 9 bases. The CDR3 is 16 amino acids. CDR3 in amino acids: CAISELPGLAGTTQYF. CDR3 bases: TGTGCCATCAGTGAGCTGCCTGGACTAGCGGGTACCACGCAGTATTTT.

This clonotype turned up a few times. V and J are TRBV14 and TRBJ1-2; 7 nucleotides match TRBD1. CDR3 length: 16 residues. Germline CDR1 is SGHDN and CDR2 is FVKESK. The V gene end was trimmed by 3 bases and the J gene end by 8 bases; junction bases not matched to a gene: 15. The CDR3 nucleotides are TGTGCCAGCAGCCATTCTCAGGGGGTCCATCCAGGAGGCTACACCTTC. It specifies CASSHSQGVHPGGYTF.

This clonotype was counted between two and nine times. The CDR3 sequence is CASSLVQALVNYGYTF. CDR3 nucleotide sequence: TGTGCCAGCAGTTTAGTACAGGCCCTAGTTAACTATGGCTACACCTTC. The J gene is TRBJ1-2, the V gene TRBV12-3 or TRBV12-4; maybe TRBD1 (5 bases). The CDR3 has 16 residues. V was cut by 1 base and J by 1 base, with 13 bases left in between.

The chain couples TRBV9 to TRBJ2-3; D gene unclear. The germline gives CDR1 SGDLS, CDR2 YYNGEE. The CDR3 runs to 13 residues. Trimming left V 3 bases short and J 2 bases short, with 7 bases between. DNA for the CDR3: TGTGCCAGCAGCGCGGAGCCCACAGATACGCAGTATTTT. Translated: CASSAEPTDTQYF.

The chain links TRBV29-1 to TRBJ2-7; D is unclear. The CDR3 extends over 11 amino acids. Germline V gene sequence: CDR1 SQVTM, CDR2 ANQGSEA. V dropped 6 bases and J dropped 4 bases, with 10 bases sitting between them. The CDR3 loop reads CSVASPYEQYF. In nucleotides, the CDR3 is TGCAGCGTGGCCAGTCCTTACGAGCAGTACTTC.

The chain couples TRBV4-3 to TRBJ2-7; D is uncertain. Germline lookup yields CDR1 LGHNA and CDR2 YSLEER. Trimming took 4 bases from V and 0 from J, leaving 10 bases between them. The CDR3 is 14 amino acids. The CDR3 DNA reads TGCGCCAGCAGCCCCGCAGAGAGCTCCTACGAGCAGTACTTC. Amino acid sequence: CASSPAESSYEQYF.

This clonotype was counted at least ten times. The rearrangement joins TRBV28 to TRBJ2-7, with 11 positions matching TRBD2. This CDR3 spans 14 amino acids. J lost 3 bases, V lost 6 bases, and 4 bases had no gene match. Germline V gene sequence: CDR1 MDHEN, CDR2 SYDVKM. CDR3 protein: CASSPGTSGYEQYF. CDR3 nucleotides: TGTGCCAGCAGCCCCGGGACTAGCGGCTACGAGCAGTACTTC. The entire variable domain, with the rest obtained from reference TRBV28 and TRBJ2-7, is as follows: DVKVTQSSRYLVKRTGEKVFLECVQDMDHENMFWYRQDPGLGLRLIYFSYDVKMKEKGDIPEGYSVSREKKERFSLILESASTNQTSMYLCASSPGTSGYEQYFGPGTRLTVT.

This clonotype was seen just once. The chain joins TRBV7-2 to TRBJ1-3; D gene unclear. Germline V gene sequence: CDR1 SGHTA, CDR2 FQGNSA. Trimming left V 3 bases short and J 2 bases short, with 5 bases between. The CDR3 loop spans 13 amino acids. This CDR3 reads CASSFTAGNTIYF. DNA for the CDR3: TGTGCCAGCAGCTTCACCGCTGGAAACACCATATATTTT.

This clonotype was seen a handful of times. The genes are TRBV6-6 and TRBJ2-3; D gene ambiguous. From germline, CDR1 is MNHNY and CDR2 SVGAGI (reference sequence). This CDR3 comprises 15 residues. V was shortened by 4 bases and J by 2 bases, with 13 bases between the two germline ends. CDR3 DNA sequence: TGTGCCAGCAGTTTCCGGATGACAACCACAGATACGCAGTATTTT. This encodes CASSFRMTTTDTQYF.

This clonotype has just a few counts. CDR3 residues: CASSYGTRALSNTEAFF. The CDR3 DNA sequence: TGTGCCAGCAGCTACGGGACAAGAGCTCTATCGAACACTGAAGCTTTCTTT. This chain uses TRBV12-3 or TRBV12-4 with TRBJ1-1, with D perhaps matching TRBD1 (6 bases). CDR3 size: 17 residues. V was trimmed by 6 bases and J by 1 base, leaving 21 bases between them.

The rearrangement joins TRBV7-9 to TRBJ2-3; D is unclear. Germline lookup yields CDR1 SEHNR and CDR2 FQNEAQ (reference sequence). The V gene lost 5 bases and the J gene lost 2 bases, with 26 bases spanning the gap. CDR3 size: 19 residues. The CDR3 region has the DNA TGTGCCAGCAGCCCCGACATTTGGACGCTAAACCGGTACACAGATACGCAGTATTTT. This encodes CASSPDIWTLNRYTDTQYF. The whole variable domain, filled in from reference TRBV7-9 and TRBJ2-3, reads DTGVSQNPRHKITKRGQNVTFRCDPISEHNRLYWYRQTLGQGPEFLTYFQNEAQLEKSRLLSDRFSAERPKGSFSTLEIQRTEQGDSAMYLCASSPDIWTLNRYTDTQYFGPGTRLTVL.

For the CDR3, the DNA is TGTGCCAGTAGTATGCAACAGGACTACGAGCAGTACTTC. Translating gives CASSMQQDYEQYF. V usage is TRBV19 and J usage is TRBJ2-7; possible D gene TRBD1, 5 bases. CDR1 and CDR2 from the germline V gene are LNHDA and SQIVND (reference sequence). Between the trimmed V and J ends, which lost 3 bases and 3 bases, there was a span of 9 bases. CDR3 size: 13 residues.

V gene TRBV20-1 combines with J gene TRBJ2-3; TRBD1 agrees at 9 bases. Trimming at V came to 6 bases and at J to 3 bases, leaving 10 bases not matched to a gene. The germline V gene has CDR1 DFQATT and CDR2 SNEGSKA (reference sequence). CDR3 length equals 15 residues. The CDR3 reads CSAPTGGTATDTQYF. CDR3 DNA sequence: TGCAGTGCGCCTACAGGGGGCACGGCAACAGATACGCAGTATTTT.

The chain joins TRBV10-3 to TRBJ2-3, with D maybe TRBD2 (6 bases). This CDR3 is built from 16 residues. Germline CDR1 reads ENHRY; CDR2 reads SYGVKD. V lost 3 bases to trimming and J lost 3 bases, with 16 bases between them. The CDR3 loop is CAISDFSSATTDTQYF. DNA for the CDR3: TGTGCCATCAGTGATTTCTCTAGCGCAACAACAGATACGCAGTATTTT.

Many counts were recorded for this clonotype. The chain is built from TRBV5-1 and TRBJ2-2; 8 positions agree with TRBD1. CDR1 and CDR2 (germline): SGHRS, YFSETQ. After removal of 4 bases from V and 5 bases from J, the junction contained 10 bases not matched to a gene. The CDR3 runs to 16 residues. The DNA of the CDR3 is TGCGCCAGCAGCCCGAGCGGACAGGGTGGTACCGGGGAGCTGTTTTTT. It specifies CASSPSGQGGTGELFF.

V and J are TRBV12-3 or TRBV12-4 and TRBJ2-7, with D perhaps matching TRBD1 (6 bases). This CDR3 has 15 amino acids. V lost 5 bases and J lost 0, with 14 bases in between. In nucleotides, the CDR3 is TGTGCCAGCAGTATCCGGGACACAAGCTCCTACGAGCAGTACTTC. The encoded protein is CASSIRDTSSYEQYF.

This chain links TRBV4-3 with TRBJ2-1; 7 nucleotides agree with TRBD2. J gave up 4 bases and V 1 base, and 10 bases lay outside the gene matches. The CDR3 consists of 17 residues. Looked up from germline, CDR1 is LGHNA and CDR2 is YSLEER. The DNA for the CDR3 is TGCGCCAGCAGCCAAGGAACGGACGGGAGGTCGTACAATGAGCAGTTCTTC. Its protein is CASSQGTDGRSYNEQFF.